A single sample is the source of the 8 T cell receptor beta chains below, sequenced in a study of post-analysis software for immune sequencing data. Unique molecular identifiers were carried by the TCR beta cDNA libraries. TCRdb reprocessed the PCR reads with MiXCR, giving one entry per CDR3 protein. The data show roughly 800,000 distinct CDR3 sequences, with approximately 30% seen just once and more than 0.45% held by the top ten. Antigens of these TCRs are unknown. Study-wide results and caveats: About 5 TRBV segments were more frequent in patients than controls; TRBV5-6, TRBV5-1 and TRBV20-1 belonged to this group.

Sequenced sample: blood. The source of these receptors is a girl aged 5-17 years with multiple sclerosis.

The V and J genes are TRBV15 and TRBJ2-1; TRBD2 matches at 7 bases. This CDR3 has 16 residues. The germline V gene has CDR1 LNHNV and CDR2 YYDKDF (reference sequence). The J segment lost 3 bases and the V segment lost 3 bases, leaving 8 bases of the junction unmatched. The CDR3 nucleotides are TGTGCCACCAGCAGGGACCCTAGCGGTGGCTACAATGAGCAGTTCTTC. Protein: CATSRDPSGGYNEQFF.

In regard to this clonotype: Being one base from a much bigger clone, this may be a read error. V and J are TRBV28 and TRBJ2-1; D ambiguous. CDR3 length equals 12 residues. Germline CDR1 MDHEN, CDR2 SYDVKM. Trimming stripped 5 bases from V and 2 bases from J, with 4 bases between. The CDR3 region is CASSVTYNEQFF. CDR3 nucleotide sequence: TGTGCCAGCAGTGTGACCTACAATGAGCAGTTCTTC.

The V and J genes are TRBV9 and TRBJ2-7, with a weak D call TRBD1 (6 bases). V shed 5 bases and J shed 3 bases, with 15 bases lying between them. In germline, CDR1 is SGDLS, CDR2 YYNGEE. The CDR3 consists of 14 residues. This chain's CDR3 is CASSVSHRVYEQYF. CDR3 coding DNA: TGTGCCAGCAGTGTAAGTCACAGGGTCTACGAGCAGTACTTC.

The rearrangement joins TRBV12-3 or TRBV12-4 to TRBJ1-2, with D perhaps TRBD1 (5 bases). V shed 3 bases and J shed 5 bases, with 10 bases lying between them. The CDR3 is 13 amino acids. CDR3 coding DNA: TGTGCCAGCAGTTTCAGGGTTGGATATGGCTACACCTTC. Translation: CASSFRVGYGYTF.

This clonotype showed up just a few times. The V call is TRBV29-1, the J call TRBJ2-1, with a possible D match to TRBD2 (7 bases). From germline, CDR1 is SQVTM and CDR2 ANQGSEA. V was pared by 4 bases and J by 9 bases, with 19 bases between. This CDR3 is 14 amino acids long. The CDR3 nucleotides read TGCAGCGTTGTGGGAGGACGGAGGGGGGGTGAGCAGTTCTTC. Protein product: CSVVGGRRGGEQFF.

The J gene is TRBJ1-1, the V gene TRBV6-2 or TRBV6-3, with 7 bases aligning to TRBD1. The CDR3 consists of 11 residues. Trimming removed 2 bases from V and 10 bases from J; junction bases left unmatched: 1. CDR1 is MNHEY, CDR2 SVGEGT, per germline. The DNA of the CDR3 is TGTGCCAGCAGTTACGGGACAGCAGCTTTCTTT. The encoded protein is CASSYGTAAFF.

In the case of this clonotype: This could be a read error, since a much larger clone is one nucleotide away. V and J are TRBV29-1 and TRBJ1-2; D is possibly TRBD1 (6 bases). Trimming stripped 8 bases from V and 0 bases from J, with 16 bases between. Germline CDR1 is SQVTM and CDR2 is ANQGSEA. The CDR3 consists of 14 residues. The CDR3 protein is CSMEGRGANYGYTF. The CDR3 DNA follows: TGCAGCATGGAGGGCAGGGGTGCTAACTATGGCTACACCTTC.

This chain joins TRBV20-1 and TRBJ2-3; possibly TRBD2 for D (5 bases). The CDR3 runs to 14 residues. Deletions cut 3 bases from V and 4 bases from J, with 14 bases between. Germline values: CDR1 DFQATT, CDR2 SNEGSKA (reference sequence). The CDR3 reads CSASFWETPDTQYF. The CDR3 region has the DNA TGCAGTGCTAGTTTTTGGGAGACCCCAGATACGCAGTATTTT.